Below, one T cell receptor (beta chain) is given with its context. What it binds is unknown. With 0 bases removed from V and 5 bases from J, the gap between germline ends came to 12 bases. The V gene's germline CDR1 is SGHRS and CDR2 YFSETQ. The CDR3 has 14 amino acids. The sample belongs to a study of CD8 T cells in ankylosing spondylitis. MiXCR, run by TCRdb on the 5' RACE reads, gives a single entry per CDR3 protein. The sample includes 800,000 to 900,000 distinct CDR3 sequences, 12% of them seen just once. Study-level results: Seven to nine highly homologous variants made up a TCR beta motif that seemed to typify ankylosing spondylitis blood. Disease-linked clones were reportedly significantly enriched in matched ankylosing spondylitis synovial fluid.

What was sequenced was blood, either unsorted or a sorted T cell fraction (not recorded which). This chain joins TRBV5-1 and TRBJ2-7; the D gene is possibly TRBD2 (6 bases). The sequence came from a male donor with ankylosing spondylitis. The CDR3 nucleotides read TGCGCCAGCAGCTTGGGCTGGGTAGCGGACGAGCAGTACTTC. Translated, it gives CASSLGWVADEQYF.